This T cell receptor beta chain was sequenced in a study of blood T cell repertoires in COVID-19. In the study overall: T cells, B-cell-depleted T cells, or PBMCs supplied cDNA or gDNA.

After removal of 4 bases from V and 6 bases from J, the junction contained 10 bases not matched to a gene. CDR1 is SGHRS, CDR2 YFSETQ, per germline. The CDR3 sequence is 16 residues long. This clone was picked up a small number of times. The repertoire was sequenced with immunoSEQ multiplex PCR; TCRdb's copy has only in-frame clones and lacks some. The sample has a few hundred thousand clones; about 85% are singletons. The TCR comes from a human donor with COVID-19, enrolled during active disease. The donor label of this sample is uncertain. V is TRBV5-1 and J is TRBJ2-1; 10 nucleotides line up with TRBD1. What was sequenced was peripheral blood. This CDR3 reads CASSPIGTGEFNEQFF. CDR3 in DNA: TGCGCCAGCAGCCCTATCGGGACAGGGGAGTTCAATGAGCAGTTCTTC.